These 15 T cell receptor beta chains came from one sample sequenced in a study of T cell responses to AZD1222 COVID-19 vaccine. Generated by immunoSEQ multiplex PCR, the TCRdb table keeps only in-frame clones and is missing some. This sample has 120,000 to 150,000 clones, with about 86% found just once. The source material was peripheral blood, sampled 28 days after the second AZD1222 dose. Receptor source: an adult who received the AZD1222 COVID-19 vaccine.

This rearrangement joins TRBV11-3 to TRBJ2-3, with D perhaps matching TRBD2 (5 bases). The CDR3 totals 14 residues. Germline V gene data show CDR1 as SGHNT and CDR2 as YENEEA. V was clipped by 2 bases and J by 4 bases, with 10 bases between them. The CDR3 protein is CASSLSRGSDTQYF. As DNA, the CDR3 is TGTGCCAGCAGCTTAAGCCGGGGATCAGATACGCAGTATTTT.

The chain joins TRBV12-3 or TRBV12-4 to TRBJ2-7, with D perhaps TRBD2 (6 bases). Trimming took off 6 bases at V and 0 bases at J, with 9 bases between the two ends. The CDR3 consists of 13 residues. The CDR3 is CASSPTSSYEQYF. CDR3 nucleotides: TGTGCCAGCAGCCCGACTAGCTCCTACGAGCAGTACTTC.

This clone was observed a handful of times. This chain uses TRBV24-1 with TRBJ1-1; the D gene is possibly TRBD1 (5 bases). Germline CDR1 KGHDR, CDR2 SFDVKD. The V end was cut by 0 bases, the J end by 3 bases, with 16 bases between. The CDR3 consists of 17 residues. The CDR3 nucleotides read TGTGCCACCAGTGATTTGCCCCCGACAGCGGGCTACACTGAAGCTTTCTTT. It encodes CATSDLPPTAGYTEAFF.

CDR3: CASSIAAGNTEAFF. CDR3 nucleotide sequence: TGTGCCAGTAGTATAGCGGCGGGGAACACTGAAGCTTTCTTT. The V and J genes are TRBV19 and TRBJ1-1; no definite D call. With 1 base removed from V and 1 base from J, the gap between germline ends came to 7 bases. Per the germline V gene, CDR1 is LNHDA and CDR2 is SQIVND (reference sequence). CDR3 length equals 14 residues.

The chain links TRBV5-6 to TRBJ1-4; D might be TRBD1 (6 bases). The CDR3 length is 16 residues. Germline V gene data show CDR1 as SGHDT and CDR2 as YYEEEE. V was shortened by 3 bases and J by 3 bases, with 15 bases between the two germline ends. CDR3 coding DNA: TGTGCCAGCAGCTCCACAGGGTTAGGAGCTAATGAAAAACTGTTTTTT. It translates to CASSSTGLGANEKLFF. Supplemented by reference TRBV5-6 and TRBJ1-4, the full variable domain reads DAGVTQSPTHLIKTRGQQVTLRCSPKSGHDTVSWYQQALGQGPQFIFQYYEEEERQRGNFPDRFSGHQFPNYSSELNVNALLLGDSALYLCASSSTGLGANEKLFFGSGTQLSVL.

This clone was detected only once. The chain carries TRBV15 and TRBJ1-2; 8 nucleotides match TRBD1. Germline loops: CDR1 LNHNV, CDR2 YYDKDF (reference sequence). The CDR3 covers 14 residues. Trimming took 1 base from V and 3 from J; bases not matched to a gene: 1. CDR3 bases: TGTGCCACCAGCAGAGCAGGGGGCGACTATGGCTACACCTTC. Translated: CATSRAGGDYGYTF. Filled out from reference TRBV15 and TRBJ1-2, the complete variable domain reads DAMVIQNPRYQVTQFGKPVTLSCSQTLNHNVMYWYQQKSSQAPKLLFHYYDKDFNNEADTPDNFQSRRPNTSFCFLDIRSPGLGDTAMYLCATSRAGGDYGYTFGSGTRLTVV.

The V gene is TRBV7-9, the J gene TRBJ2-3; maybe TRBD2 (5 bases). V was clipped by 1 base and J by 2 bases, with 13 bases between them. The CDR3 length is 16 residues. In germline, CDR1 is SEHNR, CDR2 FQNEAQ (reference sequence). This chain's CDR3 is CASSLGLGEITDTQYF. The CDR3 DNA sequence: TGTGCCAGCAGCTTAGGTCTGGGAGAAATCACAGATACGCAGTATTTT. Variable domain in full (rest from reference TRBV7-9 and TRBJ2-3): DTGVSQNPRHKITKRGQNVTFRCDPISEHNRLYWYRQTLGQGPEFLTYFQNEAQLEKSRLLSDRFSAERPKGSFSTLEIQRTEQGDSAMYLCASSLGLGEITDTQYFGPGTRLTVL.

The chain uses TRBV28 and TRBJ1-1, with D uncertain. The CDR3 has 14 residues. V was trimmed by 5 bases and J by 2 bases, leaving 12 bases between them. CDR1 is MDHEN and CDR2 is SYDVKM in the germline V gene. The CDR3 region has the DNA TGTGCCAGCAGTCTAACAGTGATAAACACTGAAGCTTTCTTT. It is translated as CASSLTVINTEAFF.

The DNA for the CDR3 is TGTGCCAGCAGTTACCCGCCGGGGGCGAGCGAGCAGTACTTC. Encoded protein: CASSYPPGASEQYF. The chain joins TRBV6-6 to TRBJ2-7, with D possibly called TRBD1 or TRBD2 (6 bases each). This CDR3 is 14 amino acids long. Trimming stripped 2 bases from V and 6 bases from J, with 14 bases between. Germline assignment: CDR1 MNHNY and CDR2 SVGAGI (reference sequence).

The chain uses TRBV5-6 and TRBJ2-1, with TRBD2 matching over 12 bases. With 6 bases clipped from V and 7 bases from J, the junction kept 5 bases outside the gene matches. Germline CDR1 is SGHDT and CDR2 is YYEEEE. The CDR3 contains 14 residues. CDR3 DNA sequence: TGTGCCAGCAACAGACTAGCGGGAGTTAATGAGCAGTTCTTC. This translates into CASNRLAGVNEQFF.

The rearrangement uses TRBV2 and TRBJ1-5, with D perhaps matching TRBD1 (5 bases). The CDR3 contains 14 residues. V lost 4 bases, J lost 2 bases, and 9 bases lay in between. The germline CDR1 and CDR2 sequences are SNHLY and FYNNEI. DNA for the CDR3: TGTGCCAGCAGTGGGGTGGGGGGCAATCAGCCCCAGCATTTT. This translates into CASSGVGGNQPQHF.

This clone was observed once. J is TRBJ2-4 and V is TRBV2; tentative D call: TRBD1 (6 bases). CDR1 and CDR2 (germline): SNHLY, FYNNEI. The CDR3 consists of 17 residues. The V end was cut by 7 bases, the J end by 1 base, with 20 bases between. CDR3: CASNRETGPAAKNIQYF. The CDR3 bases are TGTGCCAGCAATAGAGAGACAGGTCCTGCGGCCAAAAACATTCAGTACTTC.

The chain uses TRBV4-1 and TRBJ1-2, with D uncertain. CDR3 size: 17 residues. Trimming shortened V by 4 bases and J by 0 bases, and 18 bases separated the two germline ends. CDR1 MGHRA and CDR2 YSYEKL come from the germline V gene. For the CDR3, the DNA is TGCGCCAGCAGCCTGCTCCCGGGCCCGGCAGCTAACTATGGCTACACCTTC. This encodes CASSLLPGPAANYGYTF.

This clone was seen just once. The limits of the CDR3 on the DNA are not certain, so only TCRdb's listed CDR3 is given. The chain uses TRBV1 and TRBJ2-3; TRBD2 is the table's D call and was not checked against the DNA. TRBV1 is assigned pseudogene status. The CDR3 spans 20 residues, counting both ends. The CDR3 loop is CPFPLHQQPRGGSYTDTQYF.

This chain joins TRBV6-5 and TRBJ2-1, with D tentatively TRBD2 (5 bases). Trimming left V 4 bases short and J 6 bases short, with 10 bases between. The CDR3 has 13 amino acids. Germline V CDR1 and CDR2: MNHEY, SVGAGI. The CDR3 nucleotides read TGTGCCAGCAGTTCCAGGACTTTCAATGAGCAGTTCTTC. This sequence encodes CASSSRTFNEQFF.